This T cell receptor (beta chain) emerged from a study of CD8+ T cells in alopecia areata. The CDR3 loop spans 12 amino acids. V lost 11 bases and J lost 2, with 12 bases in between. Germline CDR1 reads MNHEY; CDR2 reads SVGAGI. Documented treatment: oral pan-JAK inhibitor, 5-10 mg twice daily. Whole-study findings and limits: Association of baseline CD8+ expansion with response is uncertain owing to one nonresponder. Scalp clonality, together with expanded CD8+ clones among the top 100, fell significantly with tofacitinib.

This clone was found once. The target antigen is unknown. cDNA reverse transcribed from extracted RNA served as the sequencing template. TCRdb keeps only in-frame clones here, not all; method: immunoSEQ multiplex PCR. The data hold 98,000 or so clones, with 61% observed a single time. The V gene is TRBV6-5, the J gene TRBJ1-1; no clear D gene. This material consisted of CD8+ T cells sorted from blood, taken at week 4, from a patient treated with tofacitinib. The source is a human donor with alopecia areata. The CDR3 loop is CASTGSNTEAFF. The CDR3 DNA follows: TGTGCCTCTACGGGGTCCAACACTGAAGCTTTCTTT.